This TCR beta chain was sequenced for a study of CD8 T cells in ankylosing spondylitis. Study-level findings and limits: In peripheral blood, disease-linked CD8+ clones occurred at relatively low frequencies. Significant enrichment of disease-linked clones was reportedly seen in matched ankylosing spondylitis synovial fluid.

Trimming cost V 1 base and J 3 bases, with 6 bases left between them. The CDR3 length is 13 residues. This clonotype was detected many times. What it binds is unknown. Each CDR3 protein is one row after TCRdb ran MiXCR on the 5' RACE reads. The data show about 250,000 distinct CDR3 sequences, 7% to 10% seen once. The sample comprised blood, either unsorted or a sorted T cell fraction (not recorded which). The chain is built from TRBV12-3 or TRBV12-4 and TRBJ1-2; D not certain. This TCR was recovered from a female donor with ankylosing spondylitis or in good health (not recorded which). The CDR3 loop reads CASSLETDYGYTF. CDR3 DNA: TGTGCCAGCAGTTTAGAAACGGACTATGGCTACACCTTC.